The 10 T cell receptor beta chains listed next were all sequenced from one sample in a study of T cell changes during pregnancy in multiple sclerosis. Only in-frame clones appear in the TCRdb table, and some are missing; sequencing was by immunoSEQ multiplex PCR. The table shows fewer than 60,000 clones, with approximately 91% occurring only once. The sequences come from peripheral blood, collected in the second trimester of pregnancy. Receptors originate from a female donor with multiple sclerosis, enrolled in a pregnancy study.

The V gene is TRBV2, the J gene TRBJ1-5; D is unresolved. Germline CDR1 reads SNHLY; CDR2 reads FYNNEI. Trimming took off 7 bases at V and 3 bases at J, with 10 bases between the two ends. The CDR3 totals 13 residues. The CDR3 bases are TGTGCCAGCAAGCGGGAACTCAATCAGCCCCAGCATTTT. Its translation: CASKRELNQPQHF.

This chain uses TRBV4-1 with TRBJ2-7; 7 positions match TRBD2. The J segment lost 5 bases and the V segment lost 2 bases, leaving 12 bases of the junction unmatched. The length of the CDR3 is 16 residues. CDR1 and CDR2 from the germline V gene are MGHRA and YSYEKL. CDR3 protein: CASSQIGRGSIHEQYF. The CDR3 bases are TGCGCCAGCAGCCAAATAGGGCGGGGGAGTATCCACGAGCAGTACTTC.

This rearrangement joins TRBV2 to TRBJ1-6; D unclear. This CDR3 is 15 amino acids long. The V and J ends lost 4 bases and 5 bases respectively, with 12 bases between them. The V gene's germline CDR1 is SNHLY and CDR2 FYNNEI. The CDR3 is CASSVTDPDNSPLHF. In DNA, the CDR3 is TGTGCCAGCAGTGTGACTGACCCGGATAATTCACCCCTCCACTTT.

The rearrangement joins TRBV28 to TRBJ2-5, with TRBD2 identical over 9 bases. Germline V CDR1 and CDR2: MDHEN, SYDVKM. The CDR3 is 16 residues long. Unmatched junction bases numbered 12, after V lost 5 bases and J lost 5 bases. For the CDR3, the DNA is TGTGCCAGCAGTCTCCCCTTAGCGGGGGCTTTGGAGACCCAGTACTTC. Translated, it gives CASSLPLAGALETQYF. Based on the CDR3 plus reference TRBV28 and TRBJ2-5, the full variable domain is DVKVTQSSRYLVKRTGEKVFLECVQDMDHENMFWYRQDPGLGLRLIYFSYDVKMKEKGDIPEGYSVSREKKERFSLILESASTNQTSMYLCASSLPLAGALETQYFGPGTRLLVL.

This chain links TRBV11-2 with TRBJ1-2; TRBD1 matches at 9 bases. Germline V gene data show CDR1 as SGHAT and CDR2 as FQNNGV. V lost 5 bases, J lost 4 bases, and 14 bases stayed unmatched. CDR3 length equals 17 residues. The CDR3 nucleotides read TGTGCCAGCAGCCCCGGAAAAAGGACAGGGGTAGGCTATGGCTACACCTTC. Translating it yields CASSPGKRTGVGYGYTF. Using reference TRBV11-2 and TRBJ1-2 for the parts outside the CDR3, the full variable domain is EAGVAQSPRYKIIEKRQSVAFWCNPISGHATLYWYQQILGQGPKLLIQFQNNGVVDDSQLPKDRFSAERLKGVDSTLKIQPAKLEDSAVYLCASSPGKRTGVGYGYTFGSGTRLTVV.

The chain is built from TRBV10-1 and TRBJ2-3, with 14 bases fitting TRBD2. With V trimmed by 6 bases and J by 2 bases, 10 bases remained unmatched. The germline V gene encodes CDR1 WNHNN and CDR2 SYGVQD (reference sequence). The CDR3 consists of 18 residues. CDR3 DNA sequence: TGCGCCAGCAGCGGGACTAGCGGGGGACCCCTACTCACAGATACGCAGTATTTT. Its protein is CASSGTSGGPLLTDTQYF.

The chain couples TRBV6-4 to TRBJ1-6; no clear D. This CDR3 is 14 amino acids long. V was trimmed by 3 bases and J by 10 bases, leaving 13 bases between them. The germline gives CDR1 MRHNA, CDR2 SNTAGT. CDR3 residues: CASSEGAGYSPLHF. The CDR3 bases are TGTGCCAGCAGTGAGGGCGCGGGGTACTCACCCCTCCACTTT.

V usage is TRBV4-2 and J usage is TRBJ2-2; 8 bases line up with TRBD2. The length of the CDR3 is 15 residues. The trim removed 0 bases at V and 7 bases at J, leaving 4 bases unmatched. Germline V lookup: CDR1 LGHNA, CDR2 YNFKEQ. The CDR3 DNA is TGTGCCAGCAGCCAAGATCGGGGGGGGAACGGGGAGCTGTTTTTT. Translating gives CASSQDRGGNGELFF.

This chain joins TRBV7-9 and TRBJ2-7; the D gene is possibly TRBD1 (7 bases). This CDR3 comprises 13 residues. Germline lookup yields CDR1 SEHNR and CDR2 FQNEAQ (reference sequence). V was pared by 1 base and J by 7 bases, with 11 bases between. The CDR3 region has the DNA TGTGCCAGCAGCTTAGTTCCAGGGGGGGAGCAGTACTTC. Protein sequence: CASSLVPGGEQYF.

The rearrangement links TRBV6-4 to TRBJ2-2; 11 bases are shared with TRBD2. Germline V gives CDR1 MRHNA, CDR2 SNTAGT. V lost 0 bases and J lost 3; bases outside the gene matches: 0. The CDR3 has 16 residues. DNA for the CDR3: TGTGCCAGCAGTGACTCGACTAGCGGGGACACCGGGGAGCTGTTTTTT. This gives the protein CASSDSTSGDTGELFF.